This T cell receptor beta chain was sequenced in a study of blood T cell repertoires in COVID-19. Turning to the study itself: The cDNA or gDNA used as material had been derived from T cells, B-cell-depleted T cells, or PBMCs.

In the source study's methods: By means of reference gene primer amplification, nucleated cell counts were estimated. Profiled with immunoSEQ multiplex PCR; TCRdb holds only in-frame clones, not every one. The DNA gave D and trimming, while V, J and clone size come from that table. The sample includes some 150,000 clones, approximately 83% of them seen just once. The germline CDR1 and CDR2 sequences are DFQATT and SNEGSKA (reference sequence). This CDR3 is built from 11 residues. The V gene lost 5 bases and the J gene lost 5 bases, with 9 bases spanning the gap. The clonotype comes from a woman in her sixties with COVID-19, enrolled during active disease. The rearrangement joins TRBV20-1 to TRBJ1-1; D uncertain. The sequencing sample was made of peripheral blood. The CDR3 sequence: CSAPSATEAFF. CDR3 DNA sequence: TGCAGTGCTCCATCCGCGACTGAAGCTTTCTTT.